This T cell receptor (beta chain) stems from a study of human T cells and chemical hapten exposure. Using its own MiXCR run on the RACE reads, TCRdb lists one record per CDR3 protein. The table records a few hundred thousand distinct CDR3 sequences, roughly 4.8% of them present only once. The CDR3 is made up of 13 amino acids. The germline CDR1 and CDR2 sequences are DFQATT and SNEGSKA (reference sequence). As for time point: patch test 1, 2 weeks after DPC sensitization. Treatment indicated: therapeutic diphenylcyclopropenone sensitization with weekly scalp DPC. This clonotype came up many times. The clonotype comes from a woman in her forties or fifties with alopecia areata. Some clones in this sample may be carry-over from other donors' samples. V and J are TRBV20-1 and TRBJ2-1; TRBD2 agrees at 7 bases. The material sequenced was whole blood, taken in connection with sensitization to the hapten diphenylcyclopropenone (DPC). CDR3 in amino acids: CSSSGVTYNEQFF. The DNA for the CDR3 is TGCAGCTCTAGCGGAGTGACCTACAATGAGCAGTTCTTC.